A selection of T cell receptor beta chains follows, all from one sample in a study of shared clonotypes between healthy human individuals. Measured with immunoSEQ multiplex PCR; TCRdb has only the in-frame clones, and not every one. The data show about 1.9 million clones, 80% to 95% seen once. Sequenced: naive CD8+ T cells from PBMCs. These receptor sequences come from a young man in good health. Some clones in this sample may be carry-over from other donors' samples. Both conserved end residues are part of each CDR3. Fields, in order: V gene, D gene, J gene, clone size, CDR3 DNA, CDR3 protein. A D gene is named only where the DNA matches it firmly. The size entry is marked missing in some rows and otherwise reads once, few, many or a size class.

>TRBV10-3|-|TRBJ2-7|-
TGTGCCATCAGTGGGGGGGCCCCCTACGAGCAGTACTTC
CAISGGAPYEQYF
>TRBV9|-|TRBJ2-1|-
TGTGCCAGCAGCGTCTCAAGTATTTCTAGCTCCTACAATGAGCAGTTCTTC
CASSVSSISSSYNEQFF
>TRBV7-9|-|TRBJ1-5|-
TGTGCCAGCAGCTTAGGGCCAGGGGGCAATCAGCCCCAGCATTTT
CASSLGPGGNQPQHF
>TRBV28|-|TRBJ2-7|-
TGTGCCAGCAGTCCCCCCCGAGACACCAACTACGAGCAGTACTTC
CASSPPRDTNYEQYF
>TRBV28|-|TRBJ2-7|-
TGTGCCAGCAGTAACGGACAGTCCTACGAGCAGTACTTC
CASSNGQSYEQYF
>TRBV9|TRBD1|TRBJ2-7|once
TGTGCCAGCAGCGTAGAAGGGACAGGGTTTTCGGCGCAGTACTTC
CASSVEGTGFSAQYF
>TRBV13|-|TRBJ1-1|-
TGTGCCAGCAGCTTATCTCAGGGATACACTGAAGCTTTCTTT
CASSLSQGYTEAFF
>TRBV13|TRBD1|TRBJ2-5|-
TGTGCCAGCAGCCAAATAACAGGGGAACGGACCCAGTACTTC
CASSQITGERTQYF
>TRBV27|-|TRBJ2-7|-
TGTGCCAGCTCCCCCCGGGCCGGGGGTTTCTACGAGCAGTACTTC
CASSPRAGGFYEQYF
>TRBV4-1|-|TRBJ2-7|-
TGCGCCAGCAGCCAACTGGACGGGACTGCCTACGAGCAGTACTTC
CASSQLDGTAYEQYF
>TRBV9|-|TRBJ1-2|-
TGTGCCGGCAGCGTAGCCCTGACAGGCGAGGGAATGAACTATGGCTACACCTTC
CAGSVALTGEGMNYGYTF
>TRBV7-9|-|TRBJ2-7|-
TGTGCCAGCAGCTTACAAACAGCCGAGCAGTACTTC
CASSLQTAEQYF
>TRBV29-1|-|TRBJ1-1|few
TGCAGCGTTGTTAAGTCAGTACTCATGAACACTGAAGCTTTCTTT
CSVVKSVLMNTEAFF
>TRBV29-1|TRBD1|TRBJ2-5|-
TGCAGCGTTGATACGGACAGGGGGGATGAGCAGTACTTC
CSVDTDRGDEQYF
>TRBV14|-|TRBJ2-2|-
TGTGCCAGCAGCCGAACTCAGGGGTTCGGGGAGCTGTTTTTT
CASSRTQGFGELFF
>TRBV27|-|TRBJ1-5|-
TGTGCCAGCAGTTTAGGTTGGACTCCGCCGAGGGGTCAGCCCCAGCATTTT
CASSLGWTPPRGQPQHF
>TRBV6-1|-|TRBJ2-7|-
TGTGCCAGCAGTGAAGGACTGTTCTACGAGCAGTACTTC
CASSEGLFYEQYF
>TRBV15|-|TRBJ2-2|-
TGTGCCACCAGCGGGACGCCTCCCGACGGGGAGCTGTTTTTT
CATSGTPPDGELFF
>TRBV27|-|TRBJ2-7|-
TGTGCCAGCAGACTAGAGGGATTCGGGGCCTACGAGCAGTACTTC
CASRLEGFGAYEQYF
>TRBV28|TRBD2|TRBJ2-1|-
TGTGCCAGCAGGAATAGACTAGCGGATTACTACAATGAGCAGTTCTTC
CASRNRLADYYNEQFF